Detailed here is one T cell receptor beta chain. Naive CD8 cells, CD45RO-negative and positively selected for CCR7, excluded terminally differentiated effector memory CD45RA+ cells. The source of the sample is a study of shared clonotypes between healthy human individuals. Assay execution took place at the deep level. TCRdb's table, derived via immunoSEQ multiplex PCR, lists solely in-frame clones and lacks some. The data show some 580,000 clones, roughly 98% seen once. V was trimmed by 8 bases and J by 8 bases, leaving 10 bases between them. The length of the CDR3 is 11 residues. Per germline, CDR1 MNHEY and CDR2 SMNVEV (reference sequence).

This clonotype was obtained from a man aged 25-45 years in good health. The sample taken for sequencing was naive CD8+ T cells sorted from blood. The J gene is TRBJ2-1, the V gene TRBV27; TRBD2 is a possible D gene (5 bases). CDR3 residues: CASGRGDEQFF. Written as DNA, the CDR3 is TGTGCCAGCGGCCGGGGAGATGAGCAGTTCTTC.